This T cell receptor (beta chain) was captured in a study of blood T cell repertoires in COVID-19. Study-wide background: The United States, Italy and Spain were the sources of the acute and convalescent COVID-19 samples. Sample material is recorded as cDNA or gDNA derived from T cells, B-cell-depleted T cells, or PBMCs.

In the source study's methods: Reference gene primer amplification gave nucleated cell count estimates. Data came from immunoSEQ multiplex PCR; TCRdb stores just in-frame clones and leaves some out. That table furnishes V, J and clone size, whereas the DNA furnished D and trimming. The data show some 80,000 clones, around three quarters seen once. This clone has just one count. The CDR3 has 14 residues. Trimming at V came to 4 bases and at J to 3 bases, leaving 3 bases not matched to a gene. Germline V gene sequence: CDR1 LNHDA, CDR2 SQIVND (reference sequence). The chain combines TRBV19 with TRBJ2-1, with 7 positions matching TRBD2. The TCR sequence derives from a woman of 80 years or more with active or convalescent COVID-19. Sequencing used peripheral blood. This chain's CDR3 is CASSRSGGYNEQFF. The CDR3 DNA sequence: TGTGCCAGTAGTAGGTCGGGGGGCTACAATGAGCAGTTCTTC.